Shown below are 19 T cell receptor beta chains from a single sample sequenced in a study of radiation and T cells in renal cell carcinoma. This sample's time point: blood 4 weeks post-SBRT, at nephrectomy. Treatment denoted: 15 Gy SBRT to primary tumor, nephrectomy 4 weeks later. Only in-frame clones appear in the TCRdb table, and some are missing; sequencing was by immunoSEQ multiplex PCR. Here the sample spans over 85,000 clones, around four fifths being singletons. The material sequenced was blood, taken from a patient whose treatment included radiotherapy and nephrectomy. The receptor source for this set is a man over 45 with renal cell carcinoma.

The V and J genes are TRBV14 and TRBJ2-2; the match to TRBD2 covers 9 bases. V lost 2 bases to trimming and J lost 4 bases; unmatched junction nucleotides: 11. Germline CDR1 is SGHDN and CDR2 is FVKESK. This CDR3 is built from 18 residues. CDR3: CASSQYLGLAGSTGELFF. CDR3 in DNA: TGTGCCAGCAGCCAATATCTTGGGCTAGCGGGGTCCACCGGGGAGCTGTTTTTT.

This chain uses TRBV7-4 with TRBJ2-7, with TRBD1 matching over 9 bases. With 5 bases clipped from V and 1 base from J, the junction kept 9 bases outside the gene matches. Per the germline V gene, CDR1 is SGHVT and CDR2 is SQSDAQ. The CDR3 contains 16 residues. The CDR3, as DNA: TGTGCCAGCAGCAAACACAGGGGGCTATTTTCCTACGAGCAGTACTTC. This encodes CASSKHRGLFSYEQYF.

The chain joins TRBV5-1 to TRBJ1-3; no reliable D call. Germline values: CDR1 SGHRS, CDR2 YFSETQ. The V end lost 4 bases, the J end lost 2 bases, and 16 bases lay between the germline ends. The CDR3 is 16 residues long. CDR3 coding DNA: TGCGCCAGCAGCAGATCCGGGCCACTGGCTGGAAACACCATATATTTT. Encoded protein: CASSRSGPLAGNTIYF.

The gene calls are TRBV6-6 and TRBJ1-6; 8 bases align to TRBD1. Unmatched junction bases numbered 3, after V lost 5 bases and J lost 6 bases. The CDR3 runs 14 residues. Per the germline V gene, CDR1 is MNHNY and CDR2 is SVGAGI (reference sequence). The CDR3 is CASSQGAGNSPLHF. DNA of the CDR3: TGTGCCAGCAGTCAGGGGGCCGGTAATTCACCCCTCCACTTT.

This clone was seen just once. The chain uses TRBV9 and TRBJ2-3; the D is unclear. Germline CDR1 is SGDLS and CDR2 is YYNGEE. The CDR3 is 14 residues long. The ends were cut back, 0 bases at V and 4 bases at J, with 9 bases in the middle. The CDR3 DNA follows: TGTGCCAGCAGCGTAGGGCAGCGCGCAGATACGCAGTATTTT. This gives the protein CASSVGQRADTQYF. The full variable domain, with the rest looked up from reference TRBV9 and TRBJ2-3, is DSGVTQTPKHLITATGQRVTLRCSPRSGDLSVYWYQQSLDQGLQFLIQYYNGEERAKGNILERFSAQQFPDLHSELNLSSLELGDSALYFCASSVGQRADTQYFGPGTRLTVL.

This clone appeared a few times. This sample includes further DNA sequences coding for the same CDR3. V is TRBV2 and J is TRBJ1-2, with 7 bases aligning to TRBD1. Germline V CDR1 and CDR2: SNHLY, FYNNEI. V gave up 4 bases and J gave up 7 bases; unmatched junction bases: 9. This CDR3 has 14 amino acids. This CDR3 is CASSARQGMSGYTF. The CDR3 DNA follows: TGTGCCAGCAGTGCCAGACAGGGAATGTCTGGCTACACCTTC.

The chain combines TRBV4-2 with TRBJ1-6; D not resolved. Germline V gives CDR1 LGHNA, CDR2 YNFKEQ. The CDR3 length is 17 residues. The V gene lost 0 bases and the J gene lost 7 bases, with 16 bases spanning the gap. The CDR3 sequence: CASSQDPASGLNSPLHF. As DNA, the CDR3 is TGTGCCAGCAGCCAAGACCCTGCCTCCGGGTTGAATTCACCCCTCCACTTT.

In this sample, this clone turned up a few times. This chain connects TRBV28 to TRBJ1-1; a possible D gene is TRBD1 (6 bases). Germline V gene lookup returns CDR1 MDHEN and CDR2 SYDVKM. V was shortened by 7 bases and J by 1 base, with 13 bases between the two germline ends. The CDR3 runs to 14 residues. CDR3 region: CASKRWTANTEAFF. CDR3 in DNA: TGTGCCAGCAAGCGGTGGACAGCGAACACTGAAGCTTTCTTT.

This clone is a singleton in its sample. V gene TRBV5-1 combines with J gene TRBJ2-1; D is uncertain. The CDR3 spans 14 residues. V lost 6 bases and J 5 bases, leaving 15 bases between the germline ends. Germline-derived CDR1 and CDR2 are SGHRS and YFSETQ. The CDR3 DNA sequence: TGCGCCAGCAAAGAAGGCGGATCCCACAATGAGCAGTTCTTC. This codes for CASKEGGSHNEQFF. The variable domain in full, completed from reference TRBV5-1 and TRBJ2-1, reads KAGVTQTPRYLIKTRGQQVTLSCSPISGHRSVSWYQQTPGQGLQFLFEYFSETQRNKGNFPGRFSGRQFSNSRSEMNVSTLELGDSALYLCASKEGGSHNEQFFGPGTRLTVL.

The chain uses TRBV30 and TRBJ1-5; D is possibly TRBD1 (6 bases). Germline assignment: CDR1 GTSNPN and CDR2 SVGIG (reference sequence). The CDR3 runs to 15 residues. V lost 2 bases, J lost 2 bases, and 13 bases lay in between. The CDR3 protein is CAWSHRAGGNQPQHF. CDR3 nucleotide sequence: TGTGCCTGGAGTCACAGGGCTGGGGGCAATCAGCCCCAGCATTTT. Combining the CDR3 with reference TRBV30 and TRBJ1-5 gives the whole variable domain SQTIHQWPATLVQPVGSPLSLECTVEGTSNPNLYWYRQAAGRGLQLLFYSVGIGQISSEVPQNLSASRPQDRQFILSSKKLLLSDSGFYLCAWSHRAGGNQPQHFGDGTRLSIL.

The chain recombines TRBV28 with TRBJ2-5, with D maybe TRBD2 (6 bases). V lost 4 bases to trimming and J lost 3 bases, with 15 bases between them. CDR3 size: 15 residues. Germline CDR1 and CDR2: MDHEN and SYDVKM. The DNA for the CDR3 is TGTGCCAGCAGTTCCCCCGGGAGAGACGAAGAGACCCAGTACTTC. It is translated as CASSSPGRDEETQYF.

This clone was seen only once. The V call is TRBV5-1, the J call TRBJ2-1; the match to TRBD1 covers 7 bases. The CDR3 consists of 15 residues. Trimming at V came to 1 base and at J to 5 bases, leaving 6 bases not matched to a gene. Germline CDR1 and CDR2: SGHRS and YFSETQ. CDR3 sequence reads: CASSLTAGGNNEQFF. Here the CDR3 DNA reads TGCGCCAGCAGCTTGACGGCAGGGGGTAACAATGAGCAGTTCTTC.

The chain is built from TRBV1 and TRBJ2-7. TRBV1 corresponds to a pseudogene. This CDR3 is built from 15 residues. DNA of the CDR3: TGCACCAGCAGCCGGGGGGCAGGGGTACCCTACGAGCAGTACTTC. This gives the protein CTSSRGAGVPYEQYF.

The chain carries TRBV6-1 and TRBJ2-7, with 12 bases that match TRBD1. There are 17 residues in the CDR3. CDR1 MNHNS and CDR2 SASEGT come from the germline V gene. Trimming removed 4 bases from V and 4 bases from J; junction bases left unmatched: 11. CDR3 protein: CASSAQRGQGAYYEQYF. The CDR3 DNA reads as TGTGCCAGCAGTGCTCAGAGGGGACAGGGGGCCTATTACGAGCAGTACTTC.

The rearrangement uses TRBV6-5 and TRBJ2-7; D ambiguous. CDR1 is MNHEY and CDR2 is SVGAGI in the germline V gene. The CDR3 has 11 residues. V was shortened by 2 bases and J by 5 bases, with 4 bases between the two germline ends. The CDR3 nucleotides read TGTGCCAGCAGTTACGAAAACGAGCAGTACTTC. It yields the protein CASSYENEQYF.

This chain links TRBV4-2 with TRBJ2-3; 8 bases agree with TRBD2. This CDR3 comprises 15 residues. V gave up 0 bases and J gave up 1 base; unmatched junction bases: 0. Germline CDR1 LGHNA, CDR2 YNFKEQ. The CDR3 loop reads CASSQEAGGTDTQYF. The CDR3 DNA reads TGTGCCAGCAGCCAAGAAGCGGGGGGCACAGATACGCAGTATTTT.

J is TRBJ2-5 and V is TRBV25-1; TRBD1 aligns across 10 bases. This CDR3 has 13 amino acids. The junction had 4 bases not matched to a gene; V was cut back by 9 bases and J by 3 bases. The V gene's germline CDR1 is MGHDK and CDR2 SYGVNS. The CDR3, as DNA: TGTGCCAGTAGGACAGGGGGTAAAGAGACCCAGTACTTC. This encodes CASRTGGKETQYF.

The chain joins TRBV18 to TRBJ2-2; weak D call: TRBD2 (6 bases). Per germline, CDR1 KGHSH and CDR2 LQKENI. This CDR3 comprises 13 residues. The V and J ends lost 3 bases and 4 bases respectively, with 6 bases between them. The CDR3, as DNA: TGTGCCAGCTCACCGGGGGGCACCGGGGAGCTGTTTTTT. This sequence encodes CASSPGGTGELFF. Drawing the rest from reference TRBV18 and TRBJ2-2, the complete variable domain is NAGVMQNPRHLVRRRGQEARLRCSPMKGHSHVYWYRQLPEEGLKFMVYLQKENIIDESGMPKERFSAEFPKEGPSILRIQQVVRGDSAAYFCASSPGGTGELFFGEGSRLTVL.

Here the CDR3 reads CASSLDSRYTEAFF. CDR3 coding DNA: TGCGCCAGCAGCCTCGACAGTCGTTACACTGAAGCTTTCTTT. The V gene is TRBV4-1, the J gene TRBJ1-1; maybe TRBD1 (5 bases). Trimming left V 4 bases short and J 3 bases short, with 12 bases between. Germline V gene lookup returns CDR1 MGHRA and CDR2 YSYEKL. The CDR3 extends over 14 amino acids.